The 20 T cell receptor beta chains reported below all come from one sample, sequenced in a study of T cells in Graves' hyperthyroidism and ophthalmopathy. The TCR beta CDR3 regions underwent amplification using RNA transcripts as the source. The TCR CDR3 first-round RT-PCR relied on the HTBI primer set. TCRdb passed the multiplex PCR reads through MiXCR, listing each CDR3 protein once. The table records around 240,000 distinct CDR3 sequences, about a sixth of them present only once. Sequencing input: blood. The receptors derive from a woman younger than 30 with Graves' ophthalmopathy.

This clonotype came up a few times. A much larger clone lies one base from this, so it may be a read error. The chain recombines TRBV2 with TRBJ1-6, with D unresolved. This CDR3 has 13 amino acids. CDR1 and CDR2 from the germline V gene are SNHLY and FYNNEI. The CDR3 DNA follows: TGTGCCAGCACGGAAGACTCCTATTCACCCCTCCGCTTT. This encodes CASTEDSYSPLRF. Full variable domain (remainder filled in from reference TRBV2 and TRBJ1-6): EPEVTQTPSHQVTQMGQEVILRCVPISNHLYFYWYRQILGQKVEFLVSFYNNEISEKSEIFDDQFSVERPDGSNFTLKIRSTKLEDSAMYFCASTEDSYSPLRFGNGTRLTVT.

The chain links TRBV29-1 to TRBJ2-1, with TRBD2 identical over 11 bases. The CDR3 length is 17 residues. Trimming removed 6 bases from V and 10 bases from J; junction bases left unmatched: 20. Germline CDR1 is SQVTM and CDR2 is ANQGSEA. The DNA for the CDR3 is TGCAGCGTCTCCTACCCCGGGACTAGCGGACCCTCACGAGAGCAGTTCTTC. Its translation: CSVSYPGTSGPSREQFF.

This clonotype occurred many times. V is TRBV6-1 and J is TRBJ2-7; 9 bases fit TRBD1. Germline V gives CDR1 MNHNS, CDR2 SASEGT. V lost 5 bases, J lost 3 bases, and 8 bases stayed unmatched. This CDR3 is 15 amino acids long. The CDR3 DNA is TGTGCCAGCAGTAACTCCCGGGGACAGGGCTACGAGCAGTACTTC. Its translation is CASSNSRGQGYEQYF.

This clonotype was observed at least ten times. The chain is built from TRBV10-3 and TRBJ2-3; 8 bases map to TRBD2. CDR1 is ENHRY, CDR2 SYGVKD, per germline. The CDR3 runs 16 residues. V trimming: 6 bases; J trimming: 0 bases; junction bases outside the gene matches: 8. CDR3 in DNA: TGTGCCATCAGGCCGGGACTAGTTTCGAGCACAGATACGCAGTATTTT. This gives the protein CAIRPGLVSSTDTQYF.

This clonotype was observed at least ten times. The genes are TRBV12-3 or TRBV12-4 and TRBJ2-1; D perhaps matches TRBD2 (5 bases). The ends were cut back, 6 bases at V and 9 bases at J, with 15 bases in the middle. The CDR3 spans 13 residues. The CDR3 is CASSIGAASEQFF. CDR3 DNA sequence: TGTGCCAGCAGCATTGGAGCGGCCAGTGAGCAGTTCTTC.

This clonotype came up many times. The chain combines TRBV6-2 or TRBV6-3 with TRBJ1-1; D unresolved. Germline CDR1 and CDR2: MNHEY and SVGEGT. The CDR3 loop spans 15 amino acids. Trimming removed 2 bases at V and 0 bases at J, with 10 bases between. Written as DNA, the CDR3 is TGTGCCAGCAGTTACAACGAGGGCATGAACACTGAAGCTTTCTTT. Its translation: CASSYNEGMNTEAFF.

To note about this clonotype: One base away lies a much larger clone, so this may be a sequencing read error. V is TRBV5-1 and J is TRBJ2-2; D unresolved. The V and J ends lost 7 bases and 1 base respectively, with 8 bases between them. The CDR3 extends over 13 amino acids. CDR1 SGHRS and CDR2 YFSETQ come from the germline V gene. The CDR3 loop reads CASGSGNTGELFF. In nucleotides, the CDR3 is TGCGCCAGCGGCTCAGGGAACACCGGGGAGCTGTTTTTT.

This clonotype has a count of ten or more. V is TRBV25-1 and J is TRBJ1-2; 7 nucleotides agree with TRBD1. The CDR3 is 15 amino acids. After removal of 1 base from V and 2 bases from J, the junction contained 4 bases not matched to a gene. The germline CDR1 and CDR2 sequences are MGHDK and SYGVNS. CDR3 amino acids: CASSEWGQPNYGYTF. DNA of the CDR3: TGTGCCAGCAGTGAATGGGGACAGCCAAACTATGGCTACACCTTC.

Written as DNA, the CDR3 is TGCAGTGCTAGAGATCCCCGCAGCGCGAACACCGGGGAGCTGTTTTTT. It translates to CSARDPRSANTGELFF. The rearrangement joins TRBV20-1 to TRBJ2-2; D unresolved. Trimming took 0 bases from V and 0 from J, leaving 11 bases between them. The CDR3 loop spans 16 amino acids. CDR1 and CDR2 from the germline V gene are DFQATT and SNEGSKA (reference sequence).

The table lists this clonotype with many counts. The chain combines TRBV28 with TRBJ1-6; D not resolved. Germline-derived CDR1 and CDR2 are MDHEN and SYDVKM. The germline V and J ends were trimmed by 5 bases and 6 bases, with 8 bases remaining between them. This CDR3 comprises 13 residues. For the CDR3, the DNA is TGTGCCAGCAGTGCCAGACCTAATTCACCCCTCCACTTT. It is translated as CASSARPNSPLHF.

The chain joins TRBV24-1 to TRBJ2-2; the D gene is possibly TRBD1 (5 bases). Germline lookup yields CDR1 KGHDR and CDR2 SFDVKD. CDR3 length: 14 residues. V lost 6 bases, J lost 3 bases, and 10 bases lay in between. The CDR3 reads CATSRQGDTGELFF. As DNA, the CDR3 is TGTGCCACCAGTCGGCAGGGCGACACCGGGGAGCTGTTTTTT.

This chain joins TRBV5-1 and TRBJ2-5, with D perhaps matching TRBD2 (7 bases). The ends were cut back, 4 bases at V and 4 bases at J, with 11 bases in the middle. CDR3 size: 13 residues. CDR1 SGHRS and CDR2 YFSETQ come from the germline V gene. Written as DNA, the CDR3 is TGCGCCAGCAGCGAGGGGGGGCCAGAGACCCAGTACTTC. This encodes CASSEGGPETQYF.

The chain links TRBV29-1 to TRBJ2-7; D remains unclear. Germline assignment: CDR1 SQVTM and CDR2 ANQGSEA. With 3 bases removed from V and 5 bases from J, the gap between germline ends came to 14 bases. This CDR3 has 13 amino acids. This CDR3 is CSVDDPIIHEQYF. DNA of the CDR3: TGCAGCGTTGACGACCCTATCATCCACGAGCAGTACTTC.

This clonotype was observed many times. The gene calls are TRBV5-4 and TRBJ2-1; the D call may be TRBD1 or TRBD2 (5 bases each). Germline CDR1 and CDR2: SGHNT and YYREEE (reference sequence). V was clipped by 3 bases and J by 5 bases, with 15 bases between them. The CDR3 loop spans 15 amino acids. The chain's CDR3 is CASSSGATINNEQFF. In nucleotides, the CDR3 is TGTGCCAGCAGCTCCGGGGCCACAATTAACAATGAGCAGTTCTTC.

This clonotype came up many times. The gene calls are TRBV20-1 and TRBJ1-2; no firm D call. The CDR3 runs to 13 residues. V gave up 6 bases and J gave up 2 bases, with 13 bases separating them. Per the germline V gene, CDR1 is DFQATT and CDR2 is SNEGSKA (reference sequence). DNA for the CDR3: TGCAGTGCCCACGAGACGGTAAACTATGGCTACACCTTC. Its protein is CSAHETVNYGYTF.

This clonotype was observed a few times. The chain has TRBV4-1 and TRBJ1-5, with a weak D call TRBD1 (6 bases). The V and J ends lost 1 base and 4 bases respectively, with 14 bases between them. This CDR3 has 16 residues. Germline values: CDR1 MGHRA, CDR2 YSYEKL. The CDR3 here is CASSQGVPRGNQPQHF. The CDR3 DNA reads TGCGCCAGCAGCCAAGGGGTCCCCAGGGGAAATCAGCCCCAGCATTTT.

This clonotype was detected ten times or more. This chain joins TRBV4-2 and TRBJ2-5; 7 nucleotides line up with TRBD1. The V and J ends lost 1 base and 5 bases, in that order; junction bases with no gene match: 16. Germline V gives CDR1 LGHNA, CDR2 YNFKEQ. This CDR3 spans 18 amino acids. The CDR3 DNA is TGTGCCAGCAGCCAAGTTGGGGCAGGGGGTGGTGTTCGGGAGACCCAGTACTTC. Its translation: CASSQVGAGGGVRETQYF.

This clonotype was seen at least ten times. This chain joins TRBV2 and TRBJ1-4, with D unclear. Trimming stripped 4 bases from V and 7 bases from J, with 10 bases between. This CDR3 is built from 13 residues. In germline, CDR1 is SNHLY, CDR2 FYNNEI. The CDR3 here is CASSVASGEKLFF. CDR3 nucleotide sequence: TGTGCCAGCAGTGTGGCCTCAGGTGAAAAACTGTTTTTT.

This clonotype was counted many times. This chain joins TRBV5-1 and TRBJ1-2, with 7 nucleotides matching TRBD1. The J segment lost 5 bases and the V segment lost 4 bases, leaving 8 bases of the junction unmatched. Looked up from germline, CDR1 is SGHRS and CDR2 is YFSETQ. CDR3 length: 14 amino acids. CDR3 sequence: CASSTPGQSYGYTF. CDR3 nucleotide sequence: TGCGCCAGCAGCACACCGGGACAGTCATATGGCTACACCTTC.

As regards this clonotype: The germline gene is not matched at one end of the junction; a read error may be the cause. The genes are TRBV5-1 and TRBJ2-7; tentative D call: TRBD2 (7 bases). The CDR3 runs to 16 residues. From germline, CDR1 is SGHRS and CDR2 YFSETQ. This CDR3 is CASSHGGGGSSYEQYF. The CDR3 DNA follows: TGTGCCAGCAGCCATGGGGGCGGGGGTAGCTCCTACGAGCAGTACTTC. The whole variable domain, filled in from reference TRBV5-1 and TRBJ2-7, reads KAGVTQTPRYLIKTRGQQVTLSCSPISGHRSVSWYQQTPGQGLQFLFEYFSETQRNKGNFPGRFSGRQFSNSRSEMNVSTLELGDSALYLCASSHGGGGSSYEQYFGPGTRLTVT.